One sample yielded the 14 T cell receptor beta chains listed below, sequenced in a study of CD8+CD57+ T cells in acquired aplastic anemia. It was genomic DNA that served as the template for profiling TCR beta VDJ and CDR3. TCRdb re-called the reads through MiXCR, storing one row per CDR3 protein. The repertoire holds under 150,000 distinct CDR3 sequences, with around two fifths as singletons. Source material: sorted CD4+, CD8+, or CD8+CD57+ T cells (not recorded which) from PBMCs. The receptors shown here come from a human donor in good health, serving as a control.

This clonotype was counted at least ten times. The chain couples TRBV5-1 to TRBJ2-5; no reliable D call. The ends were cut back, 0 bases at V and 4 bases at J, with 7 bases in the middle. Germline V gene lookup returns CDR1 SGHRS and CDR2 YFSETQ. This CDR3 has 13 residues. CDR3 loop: CASSLASRETQYF. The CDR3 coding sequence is TGCGCCAGCAGCTTGGCCTCTAGAGAGACCCAGTACTTC.

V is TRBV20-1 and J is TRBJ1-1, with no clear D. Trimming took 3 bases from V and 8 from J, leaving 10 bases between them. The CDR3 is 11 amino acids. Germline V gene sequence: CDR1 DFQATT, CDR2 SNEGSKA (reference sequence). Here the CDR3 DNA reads TGCAGTGCTAGTACGACAACCGAAGCTTTCTTT. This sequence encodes CSASTTTEAFF.

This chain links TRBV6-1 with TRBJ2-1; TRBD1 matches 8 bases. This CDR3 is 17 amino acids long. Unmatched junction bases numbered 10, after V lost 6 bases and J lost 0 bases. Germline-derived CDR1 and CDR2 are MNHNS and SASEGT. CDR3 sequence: CASSPRDRRTSYNEQFF. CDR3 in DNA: TGTGCCAGCAGCCCGAGGGACAGGAGGACCTCCTACAATGAGCAGTTCTTC.

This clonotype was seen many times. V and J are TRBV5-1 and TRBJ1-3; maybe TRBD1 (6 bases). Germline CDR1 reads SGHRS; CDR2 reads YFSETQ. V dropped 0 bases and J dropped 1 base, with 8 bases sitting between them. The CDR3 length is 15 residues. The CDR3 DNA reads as TGCGCCAGCAGCTTGGCAGGGGCTTCTGGAAACACCATATATTTT. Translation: CASSLAGASGNTIYF.

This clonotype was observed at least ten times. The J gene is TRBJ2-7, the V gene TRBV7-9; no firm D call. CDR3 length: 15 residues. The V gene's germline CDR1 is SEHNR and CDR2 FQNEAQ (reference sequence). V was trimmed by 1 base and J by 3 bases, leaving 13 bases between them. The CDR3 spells CASSLVGKRHYEQYF. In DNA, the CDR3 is TGTGCCAGCAGCTTAGTTGGAAAAAGACACTACGAGCAGTACTTC.

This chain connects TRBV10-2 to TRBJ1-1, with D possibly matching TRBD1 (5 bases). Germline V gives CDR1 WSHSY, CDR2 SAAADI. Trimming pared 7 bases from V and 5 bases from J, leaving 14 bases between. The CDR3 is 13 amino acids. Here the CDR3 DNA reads TGCGCCAGCACCAGGGAAATGGAAACTGAAGCTTTCTTT. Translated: CASTREMETEAFF.

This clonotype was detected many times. CDR3 sequence (DNA): TGTGCCAGCAGTGGGGGAGCTCAGCCCCAGCATTTT. This sequence encodes CASSGGAQPQHF. This rearrangement joins TRBV2 to TRBJ1-5; D is undetermined. Trimming pared 4 bases from V and 6 bases from J, leaving 7 bases between. Per the germline V gene, CDR1 is SNHLY and CDR2 is FYNNEI. This CDR3 is 12 amino acids long.

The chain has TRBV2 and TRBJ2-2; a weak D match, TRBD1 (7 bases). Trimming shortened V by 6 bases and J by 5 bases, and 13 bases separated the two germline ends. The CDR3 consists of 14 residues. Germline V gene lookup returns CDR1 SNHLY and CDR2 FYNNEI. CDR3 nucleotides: TGTGCCAGCAGATGGGCAGGGGGGACCGGGGAGCTGTTTTTT. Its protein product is CASRWAGGTGELFF. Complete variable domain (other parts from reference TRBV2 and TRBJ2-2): EPEVTQTPSHQVTQMGQEVILRCVPISNHLYFYWYRQILGQKVEFLVSFYNNEISEKSEIFDDQFSVERPDGSNFTLKIRSTKLEDSAMYFCASRWAGGTGELFFGEGSRLTVL.

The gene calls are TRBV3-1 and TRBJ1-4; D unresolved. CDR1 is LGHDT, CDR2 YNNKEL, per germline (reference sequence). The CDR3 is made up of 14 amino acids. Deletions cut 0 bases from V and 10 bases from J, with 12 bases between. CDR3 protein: CASSQDWSAGKLFF. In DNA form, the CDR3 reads TGTGCCAGCAGCCAAGATTGGAGCGCGGGAAAACTGTTTTTT.

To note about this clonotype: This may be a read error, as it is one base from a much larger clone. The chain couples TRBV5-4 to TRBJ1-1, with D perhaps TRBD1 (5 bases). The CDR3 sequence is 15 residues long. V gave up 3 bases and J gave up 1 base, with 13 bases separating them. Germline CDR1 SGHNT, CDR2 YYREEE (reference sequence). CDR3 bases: TGTGCCAGCAGCTCTCTTAAGACAGCGAACACTGAAGCTTTCTTT. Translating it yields CASSSLKTANTEAFF.

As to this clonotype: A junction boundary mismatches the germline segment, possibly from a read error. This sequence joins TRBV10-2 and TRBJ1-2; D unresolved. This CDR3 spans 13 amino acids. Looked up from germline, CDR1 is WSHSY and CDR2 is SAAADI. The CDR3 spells CASRAGSSGGYTF. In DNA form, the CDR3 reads TGTGCCAGCAGAGCTGGTTCCTCGGGAGGCTACACCTTC.

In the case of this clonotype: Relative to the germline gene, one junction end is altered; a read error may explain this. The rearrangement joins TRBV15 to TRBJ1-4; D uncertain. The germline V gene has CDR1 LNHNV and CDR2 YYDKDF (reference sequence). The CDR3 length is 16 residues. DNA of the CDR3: TGTGCCACCAGCAGGGCGCGAGGCACGTGGAATGAGAAACTGTTTTTT. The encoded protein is CATSRARGTWNEKLFF.

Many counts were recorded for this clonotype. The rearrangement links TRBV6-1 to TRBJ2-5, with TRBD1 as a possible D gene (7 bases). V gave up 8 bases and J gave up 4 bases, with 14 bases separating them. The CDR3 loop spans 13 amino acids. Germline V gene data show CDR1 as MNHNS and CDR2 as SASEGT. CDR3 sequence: CASRQGGGETQYF. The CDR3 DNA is TGTGCCAGCCGGCAGGGGGGTGGAGAGACCCAGTACTTC.

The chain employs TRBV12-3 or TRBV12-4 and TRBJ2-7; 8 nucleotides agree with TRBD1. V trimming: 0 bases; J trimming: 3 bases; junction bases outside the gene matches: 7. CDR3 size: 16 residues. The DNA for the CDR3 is TGTGCCAGCAGTTTAGCCATTGTCAGGGGGCGCTACGAGCAGTACTTC. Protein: CASSLAIVRGRYEQYF.